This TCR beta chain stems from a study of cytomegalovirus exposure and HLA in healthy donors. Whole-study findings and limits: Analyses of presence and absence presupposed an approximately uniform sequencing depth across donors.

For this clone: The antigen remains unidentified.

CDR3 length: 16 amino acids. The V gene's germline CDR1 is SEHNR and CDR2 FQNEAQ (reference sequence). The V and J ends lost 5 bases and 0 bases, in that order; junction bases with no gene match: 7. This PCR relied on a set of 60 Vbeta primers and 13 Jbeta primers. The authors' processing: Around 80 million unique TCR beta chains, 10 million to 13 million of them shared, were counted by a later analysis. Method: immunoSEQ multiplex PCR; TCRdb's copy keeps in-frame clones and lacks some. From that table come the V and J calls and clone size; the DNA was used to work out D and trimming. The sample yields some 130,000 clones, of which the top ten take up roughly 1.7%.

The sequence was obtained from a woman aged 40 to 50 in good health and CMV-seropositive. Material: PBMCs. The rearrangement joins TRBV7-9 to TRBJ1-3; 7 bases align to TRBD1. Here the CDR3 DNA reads TGTGCCAGCAGCCGGAGTGGACAGGTCTCTGGAAACACCATATATTTT. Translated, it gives CASSRSGQVSGNTIYF.